A single sample is the source of the 21 T cell receptor beta chains below, sequenced in a study of response to subunit inactivated influenza vaccine. TCRdb fed the RT-PCR reads into MiXCR, producing one record per CDR3 protein. The table has about 570,000 distinct CDR3 sequences, 10% to 12% seen once. The same specimen was also included in a second study, on T cells expressing NK-cell markers. That source adds: The TCR beta cDNA came from 5'RACE template switching with UMIs.

Sequencing used PBMCs from blood, obtained on the day of vaccination. These TCRs come from a man aged 45-60 years who received an inactivated influenza vaccine.

This clonotype was observed a few times. This sequence joins TRBV15 and TRBJ2-1; perhaps D is TRBD1 or TRBD2 (6 bases each). This CDR3 contains 12 residues. V dropped 5 bases and J dropped 14 bases, with 16 bases sitting between them. Germline loops: CDR1 LNHNV, CDR2 YYDKDF (reference sequence). The CDR3 region is CATSLNGGREFF. The CDR3 DNA reads as TGTGCCACCAGCTTAAATGGGGGGCGGGAGTTCTTC.

This clonotype was seen a few times. The V call is TRBV15, the J call TRBJ1-1; 9 bases are shared with TRBD1. This CDR3 has 18 residues. With 1 base clipped from V and 4 bases from J, the junction kept 13 bases outside the gene matches. Germline V CDR1 and CDR2: LNHNV, YYDKDF (reference sequence). CDR3 DNA sequence: TGTGCCACCAGCAGAGGGATCCCGGGACAGGGAGTCGGCACTGAAGCTTTCTTT. As protein: CATSRGIPGQGVGTEAFF.

This clonotype has ten or more counts. J is TRBJ2-7 and V is TRBV4-1; D is possibly TRBD2 (6 bases). The CDR3 spans 17 residues. The germline CDR1 and CDR2 sequences are MGHRA and YSYEKL. Trimming took off 0 bases at V and 3 bases at J, with 18 bases between the two ends. Written as DNA, the CDR3 is TGCGCCAGCAGCCAAGAGATCGGGACTCAAAAAAACTACGAGCAGTACTTC. Translation: CASSQEIGTQKNYEQYF.

There are a few counts of this clonotype. This rearrangement joins TRBV6-5 to TRBJ1-5, with 7 positions matching TRBD1. Germline CDR1 and CDR2: MNHEY and SVGAGI. V shed 0 bases, J shed 5 bases, and the junction held 7 bases outside the gene matches. This CDR3 comprises 16 residues. As DNA, the CDR3 is TGTGCCAGCAGTTACTCGAAGCAGGGGGGCTATCAGCCCCAGCATTTT. This encodes CASSYSKQGGYQPQHF.

The CDR3 here is CASSQWDRDSQYF. The CDR3 nucleotides read TGTGCCAGCAGCCAATGGGACAGGGACTCGCAGTATTTT. The chain combines TRBV3-1 with TRBJ2-3; 9 nucleotides match TRBD1. The CDR3 is 13 amino acids. Germline trimming cut 2 bases from V and 10 bases from J; bases unmatched to any gene: 4. Germline V lookup: CDR1 LGHDT, CDR2 YNNKEL (reference sequence).

This clonotype was counted only a few times. The chain is built from TRBV10-3 and TRBJ2-7; TRBD2 matches 10 bases. The CDR3 is made up of 16 amino acids. Trimming at V came to 4 bases and at J to 0 bases, leaving 6 bases not matched to a gene. Germline CDR1 is ENHRY and CDR2 is SYGVKD. CDR3 amino acids: CAISGGLATSSYEQYF. The CDR3, as DNA: TGTGCCATCAGTGGGGGACTAGCGACCAGCTCCTACGAGCAGTACTTC.

This clonotype appeared many times. The chain is built from TRBV12-3 or TRBV12-4 and TRBJ2-4; the D gene is possibly TRBD2 (5 bases). The V end lost 5 bases, the J end lost 7 bases, and 9 bases lay between the germline ends. This CDR3 is 12 amino acids long. This chain's CDR3 is CASSTTGNIQYF. CDR3 nucleotide sequence: TGTGCCAGCAGTACCACGGGGAACATTCAGTACTTC.

This clonotype has ten or more counts. The chain is built from TRBV6-1 and TRBJ2-5; D is perhaps TRBD2 (5 bases). The CDR3 length is 13 residues. V was trimmed by 11 bases and J by 1 base, leaving 14 bases between them. Germline CDR1 is MNHNS and CDR2 is SASEGT. This chain's CDR3 is CAARRTLQETQYF. The CDR3 DNA is TGTGCCGCCCGGCGGACTCTCCAAGAGACCCAGTACTTC.

This chain uses TRBV4-3 with TRBJ2-7, with no clear D. Between the trimmed V and J ends, which lost 4 bases and 4 bases, there was a span of 17 bases. CDR1 and CDR2 (germline): LGHNA, YSLEER. This CDR3 has 15 residues. The CDR3 bases are TGCGCCAGCAGCCCTGCCGGGCCCGGCGATTACGAGCAGTACTTC. Translation: CASSPAGPGDYEQYF.

There are a few counts of this clonotype. This chain links TRBV27 with TRBJ2-7; either TRBD1 or TRBD2 may supply D (5 bases each). The V end was cut by 4 bases, the J end by 6 bases, with 22 bases between. Germline V gene lookup returns CDR1 MNHEY and CDR2 SMNVEV (reference sequence). This CDR3 contains 16 residues. The CDR3 loop is CASSSTRGPRGSEQYF. The CDR3 DNA is TGTGCCAGCAGTTCCACCCGGGGACCGAGAGGTTCCGAGCAGTACTTC.

The CDR3 is CATSREYSHTEAFF. The CDR3 DNA is TGTGCCACCAGCAGAGAGTACAGTCACACTGAAGCTTTCTTT. The chain combines TRBV15 with TRBJ1-1, with unresolved D. The CDR3 has 14 amino acids. V gave up 0 bases and J gave up 3 bases, with 8 bases separating them. Germline assignment: CDR1 LNHNV and CDR2 YYDKDF (reference sequence).

The rearrangement links TRBV19 to TRBJ2-1; TRBD2 might be the D (5 bases). V was cut by 0 bases and J by 0 bases, with 12 bases left in between. Germline CDR1 LNHDA, CDR2 SQIVND (reference sequence). This CDR3 region has 17 residues. The CDR3 region is CASSIDLASGSYNEQFF. CDR3 bases: TGTGCCAGTAGTATAGATCTGGCCAGCGGCTCCTACAATGAGCAGTTCTTC.

The chain employs TRBV7-9 and TRBJ2-1, with TRBD1 as a possible D gene (6 bases). This CDR3 has 14 amino acids. CDR1 and CDR2 (germline): SEHNR, FQNEAQ (reference sequence). The V end was cut by 5 bases, the J end by 12 bases, with 20 bases between. The CDR3 here is CASSQDVGLGGQFF. DNA for the CDR3: TGTGCCAGCAGCCAAGACGTTGGATTAGGGGGGCAGTTCTTC.

In this sample, this clonotype turned up many times. The chain combines TRBV7-9 with TRBJ1-2, with D unresolved. Per the germline V gene, CDR1 is SEHNR and CDR2 is FQNEAQ (reference sequence). This CDR3 contains 13 residues. The V end was cut by 5 bases, the J end by 3 bases, with 10 bases between. CDR3 loop: CASSPPGDYGYTF. The CDR3 DNA reads TGTGCCAGCAGCCCCCCTGGGGACTATGGCTACACCTTC.

V usage is TRBV29-1 and J usage is TRBJ1-1; D not resolved. CDR3 length equals 14 residues. V shed 1 base and J shed 2 bases, with 11 bases lying between them. CDR1 is SQVTM, CDR2 ANQGSEA, per germline. The CDR3 bases are TGCAGCGTTGAAGTAGTCGGTCATAACACTGAAGCTTTCTTT. This gives the protein CSVEVVGHNTEAFF. Full variable domain (outside the CDR3, taken from reference TRBV29-1 and TRBJ1-1): SAVISQKPSRDICQRGTSLTIQCQVDSQVTMMFWYRQQPGQSLTLIATANQGSEATYESGFVIDKFPISRPNLTFSTLTVSNMSPEDSSIYLCSVEVVGHNTEAFFGQGTRLTVV.

This clonotype was seen at least ten times. The chain carries TRBV19 and TRBJ2-1; 7 nucleotides line up with TRBD1. CDR1 and CDR2 (germline): LNHDA, SQIVND (reference sequence). This CDR3 has 11 amino acids. V shed 6 bases, J shed 15 bases, and the junction held 8 bases outside the gene matches. The CDR3 nucleotides read TGTGCCAGTAGAACCGACAGGGCCGCGTTCTTC. Its translation: CASRTDRAAFF. Full variable domain (remainder filled in from reference TRBV19 and TRBJ2-1): DGGITQSPKYLFRKEGQNVTLSCEQNLNHDAMYWYRQDPGQGLRLIYYSQIVNDFQKGDIAEGYSVSREKKESFPLTVTSAQKNPTAFYLCASRTDRAAFFGPGTRLTVL.

In the case of this clonotype: A much larger clone lies a single base off, so this may be a read error. The rearrangement uses TRBV12-3 or TRBV12-4 and TRBJ2-1, with D possibly TRBD2 on 5 matching bases. The CDR3 runs 15 residues. The V and J ends lost 8 bases and 0 bases respectively, with 14 bases between them. The CDR3 nucleotides are TGTGCCAGCGGTTCAGCGGTCCGCTCCTACAATGAGCAGTTCTTC. Translating it yields CASGSAVRSYNEQFF.

This clonotype appeared a few times. V and J are TRBV29-1 and TRBJ2-2, with 9 bases that match TRBD1. In germline, CDR1 is SQVTM, CDR2 ANQGSEA. V gave up 7 bases and J gave up 5 bases; unmatched junction bases: 8. The CDR3 spans 14 residues. CDR3 sequence: CSARRQGVTGELFF. CDR3 nucleotide sequence: TGCAGCGCCCGAAGACAGGGGGTGACCGGGGAGCTGTTTTTT.

In its sample, this clonotype was seen a few times. This CDR3 reads CASSLAPVGASTDTQYF. In DNA form, the CDR3 reads TGTGCCAGCAGCTTAGCGCCCGTAGGGGCTAGCACAGATACGCAGTATTTT. The genes are TRBV7-2 and TRBJ2-3; a weak D match, TRBD1 (5 bases). V shed 0 bases and J shed 0 bases, with 13 bases lying between them. The CDR3 totals 17 residues. Germline V lookup: CDR1 SGHTA, CDR2 FQGNSA.

This clonotype occurred a few times. The J gene is TRBJ2-5, the V gene TRBV11-2, with D perhaps matching TRBD1 (5 bases). Germline V gene sequence: CDR1 SGHAT, CDR2 FQNNGV. Trimming took 5 bases from V and 2 from J, leaving 12 bases between them. The CDR3 sequence is 14 residues long. CDR3 sequence reads: CASSPLQGQETQYF. The CDR3, as DNA: TGTGCCAGCAGCCCCCTGCAGGGACAAGAGACCCAGTACTTC.

This clonotype has more than one count but fewer than ten. The chain is built from TRBV7-7 and TRBJ2-5; the D is unclear. Germline lookup yields CDR1 SSHAT and CDR2 FNYEAQ (reference sequence). Trimming shortened V by 3 bases and J by 5 bases, and 10 bases separated the two germline ends. The CDR3 is 13 residues long. The CDR3 loop is CASSFTSAETQYF. The CDR3 DNA reads as TGTGCCAGCAGCTTCACCAGCGCGGAGACCCAGTACTTC.